This T cell receptor (beta chain) is drawn from a study of cytomegalovirus exposure and HLA in healthy donors. PCR primers comprised 60 Vbeta and 13 Jbeta primers. Repertoires were generated with immunoSEQ multiplex PCR, while TCRdb's copy carries only in-frame clones and drops some. In total, the table holds roughly 190,000 clones. General study results and limits: In an earlier analysis, productive rearrangement rates for most beta V segments clustered near 87% or 30%.

This CDR3 region has 15 residues. V gave up 2 bases and J gave up 5 bases, with 14 bases separating them. Per germline, CDR1 SGDLS and CDR2 YYNGEE. A word on this clone: The antigen is undetermined.

The sequence came from a man aged 25-45 years in good health and CMV-seronegative. The sample was PBMCs. The V call is TRBV9, the J call TRBJ1-5; TRBD1 might be the D (6 bases). In nucleotides, the CDR3 is TGTGCCAGCAGCGTGGGACTACAGGGCGATCAGCCCCAGCATTTT. Translated, it gives CASSVGLQGDQPQHF.